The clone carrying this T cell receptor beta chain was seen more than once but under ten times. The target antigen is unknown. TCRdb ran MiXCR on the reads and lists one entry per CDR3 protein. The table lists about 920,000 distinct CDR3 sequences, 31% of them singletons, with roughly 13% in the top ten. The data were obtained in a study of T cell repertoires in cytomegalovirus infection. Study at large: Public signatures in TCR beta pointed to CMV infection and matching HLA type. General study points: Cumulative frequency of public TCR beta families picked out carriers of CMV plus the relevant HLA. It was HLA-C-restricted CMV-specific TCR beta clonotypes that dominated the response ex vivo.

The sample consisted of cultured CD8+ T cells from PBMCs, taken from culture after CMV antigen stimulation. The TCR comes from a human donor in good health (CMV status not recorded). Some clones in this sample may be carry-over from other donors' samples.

The CDR3 nucleotides read TGTGCCAGCAGCCCTATCGGGGGAACCCCTCAGCCCCAGCATTTT. Its protein is CASSPIGGTPQPQHF. The V call is TRBV6-2 or TRBV6-3, the J call TRBJ1-5; D may be TRBD1 (5 bases). Germline loops: CDR1 MNHEY, CDR2 SVGEGT. Trimming cost V 6 bases and J 6 bases, with 18 bases left between them. The CDR3 totals 15 residues.